The rows below give T cell receptor beta chains drawn from one sample of a study of blood T cell repertoires in COVID-19. Method: immunoSEQ multiplex PCR; TCRdb's copy keeps in-frame clones and lacks some. The sample has 200,000 to 250,000 clones, around 88% seen once. The sample comprised PBMCs or T cells enriched from blood (not recorded which). The receptors stem from a woman in her twenties or thirties who had recovered from COVID-19. CDR3s include the opening cysteine and the closing phenylalanine or tryptophan. D genes are given only for firm matches. Only part of the rows carry a size: once, few, many, or a class if the clone is expanded.

D: TRBD1
V: TRBV28
J: TRBJ1-6
size: .
DNA: TGTGCCAGCAGACCGCGGACAGGGGATGATAATTCACCCCTCCACTTT
CDR3: CASRPRTGDDNSPLHF

D: .
V: TRBV3-1/TRBV3-2
J: TRBJ2-2
size: .
DNA: TGTGCCAGCAGCCATAGGGGCCACACCGGGGAGCTGTTTTTT
CDR3: CASSHRGHTGELFF

D: TRBD1
V: TRBV5-1
J: TRBJ2-7
size: .
DNA: TGCGCCAGCAGCTCCCCCGGGACAGGAGGTTACGAGCAGTACTTC
CDR3: CASSSPGTGGYEQYF

D: TRBD1
V: TRBV16
J: TRBJ1-2
size: .
DNA: TGTGCCAGCAGCCAATCCGTAACAGGGGGCGGCGGCTACACCTTC
CDR3: CASSQSVTGGGGYTF

D: TRBD1
V: TRBV9
J: TRBJ1-1
size: .
DNA: TGTGCCAGCAGCGTAGTTACAGGGGGGAACACTGAAGCTTTCTTT
CDR3: CASSVVTGGNTEAFF

D: .
V: TRBV4-3
J: TRBJ1-1
size: .
DNA: TGCGCCAGCAGCCAAGCCCGGGGTAACACTGAAGCTTTCTTT
CDR3: CASSQARGNTEAFF

D: TRBD2
V: TRBV5-6
J: TRBJ2-5
size: .
DNA: TGTGCCAGCAGCCCGAGGACTAGCGGGAGGTCCGAGACCCAGTACTTC
CDR3: CASSPRTSGRSETQYF

D: .
V: TRBV4-1
J: TRBJ2-7
size: .
DNA: TGCGCCAGCAGGGTAGCTGAAAGTAGCTCCTACGAGCAGTACTTC
CDR3: CASRVAESSSYEQYF

D: .
V: TRBV20-1
J: TRBJ2-7
size: .
DNA: TGCAGTGCTAGTTCTAACCACGAGCAGTACTTC
CDR3: CSASSNHEQYF

D: TRBD2
V: TRBV14
J: TRBJ2-7
size: .
DNA: TGTGCCAGCAGCCAAGTTGGGATAGCGGGAGGGCCATACGAGCAGTACTTC
CDR3: CASSQVGIAGGPYEQYF

D: .
V: TRBV2
J: TRBJ1-5
size: .
DNA: TGTGCCAGCAGTGAGGACAGCCGACAGCCCCAGCATTTT
CDR3: CASSEDSRQPQHF

D: .
V: TRBV28
J: TRBJ2-2
size: .
DNA: TGTGCCAGCAGACCCTCTGGCGGACAGAACACCGGGGAGCTGTTTTTT
CDR3: CASRPSGGQNTGELFF

D: .
V: TRBV19
J: TRBJ1-2
size: .
DNA: TGTGCCAGTAGTATAGGTGGACTTGGCTACACCTTC
CDR3: CASSIGGLGYTF

D: TRBD1
V: TRBV28
J: TRBJ1-1
size: .
DNA: TGTGCCAGCAGTCCACAGGACAGGGGGCCGGCTTTCTTT
CDR3: CASSPQDRGPAFF

D: .
V: TRBV3-1/TRBV3-2
J: TRBJ2-1
size: .
DNA: TGTGCCAGCAGCCAAGATTCCGGACTCGATTACAATGAGCAGTTCTTC
CDR3: CASSQDSGLDYNEQFF

D: TRBD1
V: TRBV27
J: TRBJ2-1
size: .
DNA: TGTGCCAGCAGTTTAGAGGGACAGATATACAATGAGCAGTTCTTC
CDR3: CASSLEGQIYNEQFF

D: TRBD2
V: TRBV3-1/TRBV3-2
J: TRBJ2-7
size: .
DNA: TGTGCCAGCAGCCAATTACTAGCGGGAGGTCGTAGGGCCTCGGGGCAGTACTTC
CDR3: CASSQLLAGGRRASGQYF

D: .
V: TRBV29-1
J: TRBJ1-1
size: .
DNA: TGCAGCGTTGAAAGCAGGCCGGACACTGAAGCTTTCTTT
CDR3: CSVESRPDTEAFF

D: .
V: TRBV27
J: TRBJ1-5
size: .
DNA: TGTGCCAGCAGTTATGGAGACGGTCAGCCCCAGCATTTT
CDR3: CASSYGDGQPQHF

D: TRBD2
V: TRBV29-1
J: TRBJ2-3
size: .
DNA: TGCAGCGTTGCCCTAGCGGGAACAGATACGCAGTATTTT
CDR3: CSVALAGTDTQYF

D: TRBD1
V: TRBV18
J: TRBJ2-7
size: .
DNA: TGTGCCAGCTCATTCGGGACAGGGGCACCCTACGAGCAGTACTTC
CDR3: CASSFGTGAPYEQYF

D: .
V: TRBV7-2
J: TRBJ2-7
size: .
DNA: TGTGCCAGCAGCCAAAAAGACAGCTTCGAGCTAACCTACGAGCAGTACTTC
CDR3: CASSQKDSFELTYEQYF

D: TRBD1
V: TRBV7-2
J: TRBJ1-1
size: .
DNA: TGTGCCAGCAGCTCGGGACTCGGGACAGGGTATGTCGCTTTCTTT
CDR3: CASSSGLGTGYVAFF

D: TRBD1
V: TRBV6-1
J: TRBJ1-2
size: .
DNA: TGTGCCAGCAGCGAACCCGGGACAGGCTCGATTAACTATGGCTACACCTTC
CDR3: CASSEPGTGSINYGYTF

D: .
V: TRBV7-9
J: TRBJ1-1
size: .
DNA: TGTGCCAGCAGCCCTCGCTTGGCCGAAGCTTTCTTT
CDR3: CASSPRLAEAFF

D: TRBD1
V: TRBV27
J: TRBJ1-2
size: .
DNA: TGTGCCAGCAGTTTAATCGGGACAGGTCACTATGGCTACACCTTC
CDR3: CASSLIGTGHYGYTF

D: .
V: TRBV6-6
J: TRBJ1-4
size: .
DNA: TGTGCCAGCAAAGAACAGGCGGCAGGTGAAAAACTGTTTTTT
CDR3: CASKEQAAGEKLFF

D: TRBD1
V: TRBV18
J: TRBJ2-7
size: .
DNA: TGTGCCAGCCACCGGGACAGGGAGGGCGAGCAGTACTTC
CDR3: CASHRDREGEQYF

D: .
V: TRBV19
J: TRBJ2-1
size: .
DNA: TGTGCCAGTAGTATTTCCCCGGGTCCCGGCAATGAGCAGTTCTTC
CDR3: CASSISPGPGNEQFF

D: .
V: TRBV19
J: TRBJ1-1
size: once
DNA: TGTGCCAGTATCGAACAGGGTCGCACTGAAGCTTTCTTT
CDR3: CASIEQGRTEAFF

D: TRBD2
V: TRBV11-3
J: TRBJ2-4
size: .
DNA: TGTGCCAGCAGCCGTTCGACAGAGCGGGGGGACATAGCCAAAAACATTCAGTACTTC
CDR3: CASSRSTERGDIAKNIQYF

D: TRBD1
V: TRBV27
J: TRBJ1-1
size: once
DNA: TGTGCCAGCAGTTTTTCGTACCTCAGGGGGCGCGGGAACACTGAAGCTTTCTTT
CDR3: CASSFSYLRGRGNTEAFF

D: TRBD2
V: TRBV10-3
J: TRBJ2-3
size: few
DNA: TGTGCCATCAGTACTAGCGGGATCGTTTTGGGCACAGATACGCAGTATTTT
CDR3: CAISTSGIVLGTDTQYF

D: TRBD1
V: TRBV29-1
J: TRBJ1-1
size: once
DNA: TGCAGCGCTCGCGAAACAGGGGGAGGCGAAGCTTTCTTT
CDR3: CSARETGGGEAFF

D: .
V: TRBV6-1
J: TRBJ1-2
size: .
DNA: TGTGCCAGCAGTGAGGGGGAGGCGCCAAGGGGCTACACCTTC
CDR3: CASSEGEAPRGYTF

D: .
V: TRBV7-8
J: TRBJ1-5
size: .
DNA: TGTGCCAGCAGCCGGAGAACAGGGAACAATCAGCCCCAGCATTTT
CDR3: CASSRRTGNNQPQHF

D: TRBD1
V: TRBV18
J: TRBJ2-6
size: .
DNA: TGTGCCAGCTCACCGAGACAGGGGAGCTCTGGGGCCAACGTCCTGACTTTC
CDR3: CASSPRQGSSGANVLTF

D: .
V: TRBV3-1/TRBV3-2
J: TRBJ1-3
size: once
DNA: TGTGCCAGCAGCCAAGGGGGCGAAGTTGGAAACACCATATATTTT
CDR3: CASSQGGEVGNTIYF

D: .
V: TRBV27
J: TRBJ2-3
size: .
DNA: TGTGCCAGCAGTTTACTTGCGGGGAGTAGCACAGATACGCAGTATTTT
CDR3: CASSLLAGSSTDTQYF

D: .
V: TRBV6-2/TRBV6-3
J: TRBJ2-7
size: .
DNA: TGTGCCAGCAGCAGGGAGTTGACCTACGAGCAGTACTTC
CDR3: CASSRELTYEQYF

D: .
V: TRBV28
J: TRBJ1-3
size: .
DNA: TGTGCCAGGTTAGACACCATATATTTT
CDR3: CARLDTIYF

D: .
V: TRBV5-4
J: TRBJ2-7
size: .
DNA: TGTGCCAGCAGCTTTGAGAACCGAATTTATGACGAGCAGTACTTC
CDR3: CASSFENRIYDEQYF